One and the same sample provided the 13 T cell receptor beta chains below, sequenced in a study of preoperative IRX-2 immunotherapy in early breast cancer. Generated by immunoSEQ multiplex PCR, the TCRdb table keeps only in-frame clones and is missing some. The sample includes approximately 27,000 clones, about 81% of them seen just once. Treatment noted: preoperative locoregional IRX-2 cytokine immunotherapy. The sample here was lymph node tissue, taken after IRX-2 immunotherapy. These TCRs come from a human donor with breast cancer.

The chain couples TRBV6-8 to TRBJ1-2; D is unresolved. V lost 7 bases and J lost 5, with 20 bases in between. The CDR3 consists of 15 residues. Germline V lookup: CDR1 MNHGY, CDR2 SAAAGT. In DNA, the CDR3 is TGTGCCAGCAAACAAGTGGCAGCCTCTGGGTATGGCTACACCTTC. The encoded protein is CASKQVAASGYGYTF.

V gene TRBV10-3 combines with J gene TRBJ1-1, with TRBD1 as a possible D gene (5 bases). Germline V gene lookup returns CDR1 ENHRY and CDR2 SYGVKD. The CDR3 runs to 14 residues. V lost 7 bases, J lost 4 bases, and 16 bases lay in between. The CDR3 bases are TGTGCCATCACGAGGGAACCAGGGTCCACTGAAGCTTTCTTT. Encoded protein: CAITREPGSTEAFF.

The J gene is TRBJ2-3, the V gene TRBV7-7; 10 nucleotides line up with TRBD1. The CDR3 covers 14 residues. In germline, CDR1 is SSHAT, CDR2 FNYEAQ (reference sequence). V trimming: 5 bases; J trimming: 5 bases; junction bases outside the gene matches: 4. CDR3 coding DNA: TGTGCCAGCAGCCCGGGACAGGGGTTAGATACGCAGTATTTT. Protein: CASSPGQGLDTQYF.

This chain uses TRBV5-1 with TRBJ2-7; a weak D match, TRBD1 (6 bases). Per the germline V gene, CDR1 is SGHRS and CDR2 is YFSETQ. Trimming pared 6 bases from V and 2 bases from J, leaving 15 bases between. This CDR3 comprises 14 residues. The CDR3 here is CASTSGQRTYEQYV. Written as DNA, the CDR3 is TGCGCCAGCACCTCCGGACAGAGAACCTACGAGCAGTACGTC.

This clone was counted between two and nine times. This rearrangement joins TRBV12-5 to TRBJ1-1; TRBD1 is a possible D gene (5 bases). Germline loops: CDR1 LGHNT, CDR2 FRNRAP. V was shortened by 6 bases and J by 0 bases, with 11 bases between the two germline ends. The CDR3 has 14 residues. The CDR3 nucleotides read TGTGCTAGTGGACCGGGACGGATGAACACTGAAGCTTTCTTT. Its protein is CASGPGRMNTEAFF.

The chain is built from TRBV6-8 and TRBJ2-2; 8 bases are shared with TRBD1. The V segment lost 5 bases and the J segment 0 bases; nucleotides outside the gene matches: 2. CDR3 length equals 15 residues. Looked up from germline, CDR1 is MNHGY and CDR2 is SAAAGT. CDR3 loop: CASSIQGANTGELFF. The DNA of the CDR3 is TGTGCCAGCAGTATACAGGGGGCGAACACCGGGGAGCTGTTTTTT.

V is TRBV6-4 and J is TRBJ2-7; TRBD1 agrees at 8 bases. CDR3 length equals 12 residues. V was clipped by 10 bases and J by 3 bases; unmatched bases: 5. CDR1 is MRHNA and CDR2 is SNTAGT in the germline V gene. In nucleotides, the CDR3 is TGTGCCATCGGACAGGGTAGCTACGAGCAGTACGTC. Protein product: CAIGQGSYEQYV.

V and J are TRBV28 and TRBJ2-1; 8 nucleotides align to TRBD1. CDR1 and CDR2 from the germline V gene are MDHEN and SYDVKM. V was pared by 1 base and J by 4 bases, with 9 bases of the junction left unmatched. This CDR3 has 17 residues. The CDR3 nucleotides are TGTGCCAGCAGTTTATCTGGTTCCGGGACAGGATACAATGAGCAGTTCTTC. It encodes CASSLSGSGTGYNEQFF.

CDR3 DNA sequence: TGTGCCATCCGACCCCAGGGGGACTATGGCTACACCTTC. Its translation: CAIRPQGDYGYTF. This rearrangement joins TRBV6-8 to TRBJ1-2; TRBD1 matches at 7 bases. There are 13 residues in the CDR3. Germline trimming cut 10 bases from V and 3 bases from J; bases unmatched to any gene: 8. In germline, CDR1 is MNHGY, CDR2 SAAAGT.

This chain connects TRBV5-1 to TRBJ1-2, with TRBD1 matching over 7 bases. The CDR3 length is 15 residues. J gave up 8 bases and V 3 bases, and 13 bases lay outside the gene matches. Germline values: CDR1 SGHRS, CDR2 YFSETQ. CDR3 DNA: TGCGCCAGCAGCTCAAAGAGGTACAGGGGTGGAGGCTACACCTTC. The encoded protein is CASSSKRYRGGGYTF.

This chain joins TRBV5-1 and TRBJ2-1; 8 bases match TRBD1. Germline V gives CDR1 SGHRS, CDR2 YFSETQ. Trimming cost V 4 bases and J 3 bases; bases outside gene matches: 12. This CDR3 has 17 residues. The chain's CDR3 is CASSRRSTGQGYNEQFF. CDR3 DNA: TGCGCCAGCAGCAGGAGGTCCACAGGACAGGGCTACAATGAGCAGTTCTTC.

V usage is TRBV6-8 and J usage is TRBJ2-1; 10 bases are a match to TRBD2. V shed 2 bases and J 9 bases; nucleotides not matched to a gene: 13. Germline V CDR1 and CDR2: MNHGY, SAAAGT. The CDR3 consists of 17 residues. The CDR3 sequence is CASSYGPGLATRGEQFF. CDR3 nucleotides: TGTGCCAGCAGTTACGGACCGGGACTAGCGACGAGGGGTGAGCAGTTCTTC.

This chain uses TRBV11-3 with TRBJ2-1; D is undetermined. Trimming pared 3 bases from V and 10 bases from J, leaving 22 bases between. Germline loops: CDR1 SGHNT, CDR2 YENEEA. The length of the CDR3 is 16 residues. CDR3 DNA: TGTGCCAGCAGCTTTACCTTAGATCCCGCCGGGTGGGAGCAGTTCTTC. It encodes CASSFTLDPAGWEQFF.